Listed below are T cell receptor beta chains from one sample, sequenced in a study of T cell responses to AZD1222 COVID-19 vaccine. The protocol was immunoSEQ multiplex PCR, while the TCRdb copy is restricted to in-frame clones and leaves out a portion. The sample records over 110,000 clones, 92% being singletons. The sequenced sample was peripheral blood, obtained on day 0 of AZD1222 vaccination. Receptors originate from an adult in good health. Each CDR3 is given with its conserved first and last residue. D genes are given only for firm matches. Expanded clones are given a class, and other clones once, few, many or no size at all.

d_call j_call clone_size v_call cdr3_nt cdr3_aa
TRBD2 TRBJ2-7 - TRBV19 TGTGCCAGTAGGTTGGGGAGTAGCGGGAGCGGCTACGAGCAGTACTTC CASRLGSSGSGYEQYF
- TRBJ1-2 once TRBV29-1 TGCAGCGTTGTTGGGGGGCAAAGGGGCTACACCTTC CSVVGGQRGYTF
- TRBJ2-7 once TRBV4-3 TGCGCCAGCAGCCAAGCTCGGACAGAAACCTACGAGCAGTACTTC CASSQARTETYEQYF
- TRBJ2-1 - TRBV30 TGTGCCTTAAGGCGGGGAGACGACTACAATGAGCAGTTCTTC CALRRGDDYNEQFF
- TRBJ2-7 - TRBV6-5 TGTGCCAGCACAAAAAGCGGTTGGGGGGAGCAGTACTTC CASTKSGWGEQYF
TRBD2 TRBJ2-7 - TRBV7-9 TGTGCCAGCAGCTTAGATCTTGGGGGGGACTACGAGCAGTACTTC CASSLDLGGDYEQYF
- TRBJ1-6 - TRBV19 TGTGCCAGTAGTATACTGGTAGCTGGCAATTCACCCCTCCACTTT CASSILVAGNSPLHF
TRBD1 TRBJ1-1 - TRBV5-1 TGCGCCAGCAGCTTGGCCACGGCAGGGGGCTTGGGCACTGAAGCTTTCTTT CASSLATAGGLGTEAFF
- TRBJ1-3 - TRBV19 TGTGCCAGTAGTATAAGGGGCCAGGGAACAGACTCTGGAAACACCATATATTTT CASSIRGQGTDSGNTIYF
TRBD2 TRBJ2-3 once TRBV7-6 TGTGCCAGCAGCTTAGCCGCGGGAGGGAGAGATACGCAGTATTTT CASSLAAGGRDTQYF
- TRBJ2-7 - TRBV19 TGTGCCAGTAGTAAAAGGGGGGCAACGGGGGAGCAGTACTTC CASSKRGATGEQYF
- TRBJ1-1 - TRBV6-2/TRBV6-3 TGTGCCAGCAGCCTCGGACTGAACACTGAAGCTTTCTTT CASSLGLNTEAFF
- TRBJ2-1 - TRBV19 TGTGCCAGTACCCGAGCTGGGTACTCCTACAATGAGCAGTTCTTC CASTRAGYSYNEQFF
TRBD1 TRBJ2-5 - TRBV6-5 TGTGCCAGCAAGAGGCAGGGACAGGGAGGGGAGACCCAGTACTTC CASKRQGQGGETQYF
- TRBJ1-4 - TRBV9 TGTGCCAGCAGCGTAGTTGCAGGGAGTGAAAAACTGTTTTTT CASSVVAGSEKLFF
- TRBJ1-2 - TRBV5-5 TGTGCCAGCAGCTTGTCCGGGGTAAATGACTATGGCTACACCTTC CASSLSGVNDYGYTF
- TRBJ2-1 - TRBV10-2 TGCGCCAGCAGTGAGAAAGCAGGGTACACCTACAATGAGCAGTTCTTC CASSEKAGYTYNEQFF
TRBD1 TRBJ2-2 - TRBV6-1 TGTGCCAGCAGTGCCTCTGGGACAGTGAACACCGGGGAGCTGTTTTTT CASSASGTVNTGELFF
TRBD2 TRBJ2-1 - TRBV5-1 TGCGCCAGCAGCTACCTAGCGGATGACAATGAGCAGTTCTTC CASSYLADDNEQFF
TRBD1 TRBJ2-7 few TRBV16 TGTGCCAGCAGCCATAGACAGGGGAACCAATACGAGCAGTACTTC CASSHRQGNQYEQYF
TRBD2 TRBJ2-2 - TRBV7-2 TGTGCCAGCAGCTTAGCAGGACTAGCGGGGAACACCGGGGAGCTGTTTTTT CASSLAGLAGNTGELFF